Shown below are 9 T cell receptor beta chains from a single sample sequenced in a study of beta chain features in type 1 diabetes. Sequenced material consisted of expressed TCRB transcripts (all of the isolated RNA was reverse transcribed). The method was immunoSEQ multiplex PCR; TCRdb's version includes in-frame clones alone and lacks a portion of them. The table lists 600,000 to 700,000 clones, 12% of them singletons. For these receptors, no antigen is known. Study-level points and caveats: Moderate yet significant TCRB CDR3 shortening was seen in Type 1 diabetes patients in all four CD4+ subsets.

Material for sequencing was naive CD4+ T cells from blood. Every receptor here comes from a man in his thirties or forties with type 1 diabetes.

The CDR3 DNA reads TGTGCCACTTCAGTCAGGGCAGACAATGAGCAGTTCTTC. Its translation: CATSVRADNEQFF. The chain combines TRBV6-1 with TRBJ2-1, with a possible D match to TRBD1 (5 bases). The V and J ends lost 10 bases and 5 bases respectively, with 15 bases between them. This CDR3 has 13 amino acids. Looked up from germline, CDR1 is MNHNS and CDR2 is SASEGT.

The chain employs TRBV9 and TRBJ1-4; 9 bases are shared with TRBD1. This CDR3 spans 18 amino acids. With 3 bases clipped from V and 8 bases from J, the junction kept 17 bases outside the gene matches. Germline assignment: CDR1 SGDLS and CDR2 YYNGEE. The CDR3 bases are TGTGCCAGCAGCGCCCACGGTGTCGCGGGACAGGGTCGGGAAAAACTGTTTTTT. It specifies CASSAHGVAGQGREKLFF.

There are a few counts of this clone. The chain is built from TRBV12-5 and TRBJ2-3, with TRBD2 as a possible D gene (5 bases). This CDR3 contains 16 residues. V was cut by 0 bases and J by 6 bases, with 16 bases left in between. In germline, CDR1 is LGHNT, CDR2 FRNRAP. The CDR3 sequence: CASGLVLAGGADTQYF. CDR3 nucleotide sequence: TGTGCTAGTGGTTTGGTCTTGGCGGGCGGTGCCGATACGCAGTATTTT.

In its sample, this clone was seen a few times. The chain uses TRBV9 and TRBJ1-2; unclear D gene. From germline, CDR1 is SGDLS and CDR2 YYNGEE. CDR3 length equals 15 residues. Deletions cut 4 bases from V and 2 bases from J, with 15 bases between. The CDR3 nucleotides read TGTGCCAGCAGCCTCATCGCCCCGGTAAACTATGGCTACACCTTC. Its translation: CASSLIAPVNYGYTF. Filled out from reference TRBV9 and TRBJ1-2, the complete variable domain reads DSGVTQTPKHLITATGQRVTLRCSPRSGDLSVYWYQQSLDQGLQFLIQYYNGEERAKGNILERFSAQQFPDLHSELNLSSLELGDSALYFCASSLIAPVNYGYTFGSGTRLTVV.

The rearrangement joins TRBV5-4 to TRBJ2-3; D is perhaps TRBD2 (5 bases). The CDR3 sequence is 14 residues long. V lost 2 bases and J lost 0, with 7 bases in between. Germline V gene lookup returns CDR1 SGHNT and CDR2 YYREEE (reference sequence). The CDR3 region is CASSFGSSTDTQYF. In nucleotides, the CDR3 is TGTGCCAGCAGCTTTGGGAGTAGCACAGATACGCAGTATTTT.

CDR3 nucleotides: TGTGCCAGCAGTGGACGAGGGCTGGCCCTCCACTTT. Translation gives CASSGRGLALHF. The chain has TRBV2 and TRBJ1-6; no definite D call. The V end lost 4 bases, the J end lost 14 bases, and 12 bases lay between the germline ends. This CDR3 is built from 12 residues. The V gene's germline CDR1 is SNHLY and CDR2 FYNNEI.

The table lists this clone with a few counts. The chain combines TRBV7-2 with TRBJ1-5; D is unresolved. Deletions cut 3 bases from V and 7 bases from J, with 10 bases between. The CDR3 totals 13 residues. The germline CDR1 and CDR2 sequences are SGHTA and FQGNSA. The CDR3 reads CASSFRINQPQHF. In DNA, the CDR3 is TGTGCCAGCAGCTTTAGGATTAACCAGCCCCAGCATTTT.

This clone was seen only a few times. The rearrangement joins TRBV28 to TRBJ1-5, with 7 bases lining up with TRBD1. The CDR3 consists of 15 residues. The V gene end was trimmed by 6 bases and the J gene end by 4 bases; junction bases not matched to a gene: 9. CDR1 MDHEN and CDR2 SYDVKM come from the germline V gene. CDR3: CASSFGQAINQPQHF. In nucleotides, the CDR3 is TGTGCCAGCAGCTTCGGACAGGCGATAAATCAGCCCCAGCATTTT.

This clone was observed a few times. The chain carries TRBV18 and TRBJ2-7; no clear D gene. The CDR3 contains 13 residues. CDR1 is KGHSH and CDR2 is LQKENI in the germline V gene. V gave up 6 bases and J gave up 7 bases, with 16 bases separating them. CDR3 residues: CASSLGPSVEQYF. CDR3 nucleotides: TGTGCCAGCTCCCTCGGCCCCTCGGTGGAGCAGTACTTC. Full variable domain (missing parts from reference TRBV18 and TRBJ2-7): NAGVMQNPRHLVRRRGQEARLRCSPMKGHSHVYWYRQLPEEGLKFMVYLQKENIIDESGMPKERFSAEFPKEGPSILRIQQVVRGDSAAYFCASSLGPSVEQYFGPGTRLTVT.